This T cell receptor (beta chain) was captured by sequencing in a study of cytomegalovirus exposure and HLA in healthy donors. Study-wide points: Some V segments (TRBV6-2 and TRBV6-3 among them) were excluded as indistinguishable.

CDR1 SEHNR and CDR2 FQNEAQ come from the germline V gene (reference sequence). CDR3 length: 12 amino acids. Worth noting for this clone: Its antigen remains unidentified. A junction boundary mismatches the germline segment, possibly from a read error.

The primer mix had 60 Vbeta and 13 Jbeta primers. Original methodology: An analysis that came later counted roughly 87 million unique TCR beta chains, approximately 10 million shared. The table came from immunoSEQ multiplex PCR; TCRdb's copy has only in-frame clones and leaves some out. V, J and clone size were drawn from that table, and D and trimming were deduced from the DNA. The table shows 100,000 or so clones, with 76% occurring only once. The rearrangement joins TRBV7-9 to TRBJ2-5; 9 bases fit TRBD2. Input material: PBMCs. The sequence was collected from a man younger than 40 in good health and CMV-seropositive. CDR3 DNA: TGTTCCAGCAGGCGGGGGGGGGAGACCCAGTACTTC. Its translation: CSSRRGGETQYF.